Included here is one T cell receptor (beta chain) sequence, with context. The antigen it binds to is not known. Base-call qualities are not available, and no considerably larger clone is one nucleotide away. The germline V gene encodes CDR1 SQVTM and CDR2 ANQGSEA. V and J lose 3 bases and 4 bases, and a span of 6 bases separates them. The CDR3 runs 11 amino acids, cysteine and phenylalanine included. Of all the DNA, just the CDR3 is kept, 33 bases in frame from base 1. The goal of deep resolution MiSeq sequencing was a depth between 1 in 1 million and 1 in 200,000 T cells, and coverage averaged 10x per clonotype. TCR beta libraries were generated with the immunoSEQ hsTCRB Kit. The original pipeline was this. Data were analyzed with ImmunoSEQ Data Assistant and ImmunoSEQ Analyzer, with V, D and J genes assigned per IMGT definitions. Clonality, which ranges from 0 to 1, was calculated as one minus the normalized Shannon entropy of productive rearrangement frequencies. Only overrepresented clonotypes making up at least 0.05% of the repertoire of each patient were included in the public clonotype analysis. About a dozen repertoires from age-matched healthy donors, obtained from immuneACCESS, served as clonality controls. In TCRdb, the immuneACCESS table is reduced to in-frame sequences with V and J assigned. These tables do not hold every clone; where another copy was compared, an unresolved V gene accounts for under half, and the others remain unexplained. V, J and clone size are those of that table, while D and trimming were read from the DNA. The sample contains around 130,000 clones, less than 90% of them found a single time. Of the sample, 2.5% to 3.5% is held by the ten largest clones.

In the paper's terms, the time point label means: approximately 2 years on ibrutinib. For TCR beta library preparation, about 2.2 micrograms of genomic DNA were extracted from the cryopreserved PBMCs. High-throughput TCR beta sequencing was performed on longitudinal blood samples from CLL patients receiving ibrutinib monotherapy. The patients took part in an open-label, single-center phase 2 trial of ibrutinib monotherapy. The sample comes from a study of cytotoxic CD8 clonotypes in ibrutinib-treated CLL (TCRdb year 2021). A note on the overall study: The cohort was composed of under 12 relapsed/refractory and roughly 15 treatment-naive patients; IGHV unmutated status was identified in 17 patients. Response samples were taken after a median of roughly 12 months on treatment, ranging from about 6 to 40 months. Responses were partial in 25 or so patients and complete in 2; after median around 66 months follow-up, about 14 stayed in remission and about 12 progressed. Longitudinal samples were obtainable from about 30% of the roughly 86 participants in the trial. On average, each sample had approximately 250,000 productive templates and around 100,000 productive rearrangements. Cryopreserved peripheral blood mononuclear cells were obtained prior to treatment, at the time of response, and at either disease progression or sustained remission. Patients were still on ibrutinib when every remission and progressive disease sample was collected. Study-wide findings and limitations: Baseline clonality was found to be higher than that of age-matched healthy donors and was strongly correlated with circulating CD8+ T-cell counts. Sampling times were not matched between patients in sustained remission and patients whose disease was progressing, and lymph node repertoires were not examined. Public clonotypes were rare and either shrank or stayed stable during treatment, and the rise in clonality at ibrutinib response reflected expansion of private clonotypes. Clonality increased at ibrutinib response, stayed stable in sustained remission, and fell back toward baseline at progression.

The clonotype comes from a human donor with chronic lymphocytic leukemia. Rearrangement joined TRBV29-1 to TRBJ2-5; possibly the D gene is TRBD2, per 6 matching bases. Sample: PBMCs, taken after 24 months of ibrutinib treatment. The sequenced DNA: TGCAGCGTTGACGGGGGAGAGACCCAGTACTTC. Protein translation: CSVDGGETQYF.